This T cell receptor beta chain was identified during a study of blood T cell repertoires in COVID-19. The table came from immunoSEQ multiplex PCR; TCRdb's copy has only in-frame clones and leaves some out. The sample gives fewer than 350,000 clones, 81% of which show up once; around 2.9% is in the top ten. The CDR3 spans 17 residues. Unmatched junction bases numbered 20, after V lost 6 bases and J lost 9 bases. Germline CDR1 reads MRHNA; CDR2 reads SNTAGT. Source material: peripheral blood. This clonotype was obtained from a woman in her fifties or sixties with active or convalescent COVID-19. The V gene is TRBV6-4, the J gene TRBJ2-7; 10 bases are shared with TRBD1. The CDR3 DNA reads TGTGCCAGCAGCGATAGGAACCGGGACAGGGGAGAATCGGGGCAGTACTTC. Translation gives CASSDRNRDRGESGQYF.